The next 32 T cell receptor beta chains were all read from a single sample in a study of response to subunit inactivated influenza vaccine. TCRdb fed the RT-PCR reads into MiXCR, producing one record per CDR3 protein. The table shows hundreds of thousands of distinct CDR3 sequences, with approximately 12% occurring only once. Sample: PBMCs from blood, taken on the day of vaccination. Receptors originate from a man aged 45 to 65 who received an inactivated influenza vaccine.

The chain joins TRBV6-2 or TRBV6-3 to TRBJ2-1; perhaps TRBD2 as D (7 bases). The CDR3 spans 14 residues. Germline CDR1 is MNHEY and CDR2 is SVGEGT. The V end lost 0 bases, the J end lost 9 bases, and 12 bases lay between the germline ends. The CDR3 loop is CASSYSSGGAEQFF. The DNA of the CDR3 is TGTGCCAGCAGTTACTCGAGTGGGGGGGCTGAGCAGTTCTTC.

This clonotype was detected a few times. The chain couples TRBV28 to TRBJ2-7; the D call may be TRBD1 or TRBD2 (5 bases each). Germline V lookup: CDR1 MDHEN, CDR2 SYDVKM. V was shortened by 3 bases and J by 2 bases, with 17 bases between the two germline ends. The CDR3 length is 16 residues. As DNA, the CDR3 is TGTGCCAGCAGTTTTAATTTCAGCGGACAAACCTACGAGCAGTACTTC. Translated, it gives CASSFNFSGQTYEQYF.

This rearrangement joins TRBV24-1 to TRBJ2-5; 7 bases fit TRBD1. The CDR3 runs to 15 residues. CDR1 KGHDR and CDR2 SFDVKD come from the germline V gene. Germline trimming cut 3 bases from V and 5 bases from J; bases unmatched to any gene: 8. The chain's CDR3 is CATSDIPTGRETQYF. The CDR3 DNA reads TGTGCCACCAGTGATATTCCGACAGGGCGTGAGACCCAGTACTTC.

This clonotype was seen more than once but under ten times. This chain links TRBV28 with TRBJ2-3; tentative D call: TRBD2 (6 bases). With 4 bases removed from V and 6 bases from J, the gap between germline ends came to 14 bases. Germline CDR1 MDHEN, CDR2 SYDVKM. CDR3 size: 14 residues. The CDR3 region has the DNA TGTGCCAGCAGTTGGCCGGGGGTGCGGGATACGCAGTATTTT. This sequence encodes CASSWPGVRDTQYF.

The CDR3 coding sequence is TGCGCCAGCAGCAATCGCCCAGGGGCCCAAGAGACCCAGTACTTC. Protein: CASSNRPGAQETQYF. This rearrangement joins TRBV5-1 to TRBJ2-5; D is perhaps TRBD1 (6 bases). V was shortened by 4 bases and J by 1 base, with 14 bases between the two germline ends. CDR1 is SGHRS and CDR2 is YFSETQ in the germline V gene. The CDR3 has 15 residues.

This clonotype was counted a few times. V and J are TRBV9 and TRBJ2-7, with 7 bases lining up with TRBD1. Germline V gene lookup returns CDR1 SGDLS and CDR2 YYNGEE. J lost 6 bases, V lost 1 base, and 7 bases had no gene match. The CDR3 is 14 amino acids. CDR3 in amino acids: CASSVQTGNGEQYF. The CDR3 DNA reads TGTGCCAGCAGCGTACAGACAGGGAACGGCGAGCAGTACTTC.

With regard to this clonotype: The junction shows a germline mismatch at one end, possibly a read error. This chain uses TRBV10-3 with TRBJ2-1; D is ambiguous. Germline V gene data show CDR1 as ENHRY and CDR2 as SYGVKD. This CDR3 spans 11 amino acids. CDR3 bases: TGTGCCATCGGTGAGTTGGGTGAGCAGTTCTTC. It translates to CAIGELGEQFF.

This clonotype was seen a few times. The V call is TRBV20-1, the J call TRBJ2-7; no clear D gene. Trimming left V 1 base short and J 3 bases short, with 7 bases between. The CDR3 has 12 amino acids. Germline CDR1 reads DFQATT; CDR2 reads SNEGSKA (reference sequence). The chain's CDR3 is CSARVFSYEQYF. The DNA for the CDR3 is TGCAGTGCTAGAGTATTTAGCTACGAGCAGTACTTC.

This clonotype was detected a few times. The chain recombines TRBV7-2 with TRBJ1-2; D is unclear. This CDR3 contains 15 residues. CDR1 is SGHTA, CDR2 FQGNSA, per germline. The V end lost 2 bases, the J end lost 4 bases, and 14 bases lay between the germline ends. The CDR3 DNA sequence: TGTGCCAGCAGCTTACAGGCGAGCCTTGGCTATGGCTACACCTTC. This codes for CASSLQASLGYGYTF. The entire variable domain, with the rest obtained from reference TRBV7-2 and TRBJ1-2, is as follows: GAGVSQSPSNKVTEKGKDVELRCDPISGHTALYWYRQSLGQGLEFLIYFQGNSAPDKSGLPSDRFSAERTGGSVSTLTIQRTQQEDSAVYLCASSLQASLGYGYTFGSGTRLTVV.

J is TRBJ2-7 and V is TRBV24-1; tentative D call: TRBD2 (5 bases). The CDR3 loop spans 13 amino acids. The germline V and J ends were trimmed by 5 bases and 7 bases, with 14 bases remaining between them. Germline V gene lookup returns CDR1 KGHDR and CDR2 SFDVKD. The CDR3 protein is CATSGGREAEQYF. The CDR3 nucleotides read TGTGCCACCAGTGGTGGGAGAGAGGCAGAGCAGTACTTC.

This clonotype was detected only a few times. This sequence joins TRBV20-1 and TRBJ2-3; 9 bases line up with TRBD1. Unmatched junction bases numbered 10, after V lost 2 bases and J lost 4 bases. This CDR3 has 16 amino acids. Germline CDR1 reads DFQATT; CDR2 reads SNEGSKA (reference sequence). The CDR3 region is CSARPLDRGNADTQYF. CDR3 DNA sequence: TGCAGTGCTAGACCCTTGGACAGGGGTAACGCAGATACGCAGTATTTT.

This clonotype was seen only a few times. The J gene is TRBJ1-2, the V gene TRBV11-2, with D tentatively TRBD1 (5 bases). The germline CDR1 and CDR2 sequences are SGHAT and FQNNGV. CDR3 length: 14 amino acids. The V gene lost 6 bases and the J gene lost 2 bases, with 13 bases spanning the gap. The CDR3 DNA sequence: TGTGCCAGCAGAGGGGCAGTGAGAAACTATGGCTACACCTTC. Residues: CASRGAVRNYGYTF.

Ten or more counts support this clonotype. The CDR3 bases are TGTGCCAGCTCACCGGCAGACGAGCAGTACTTC. Translating it yields CASSPADEQYF. The chain joins TRBV18 to TRBJ2-7, with no clear D. V lost 3 bases to trimming and J lost 5 bases, with 5 bases between them. Germline lookup yields CDR1 KGHSH and CDR2 LQKENI. The CDR3 has 11 amino acids.

This chain joins TRBV6-2 or TRBV6-3 and TRBJ2-2; D is perhaps TRBD2 (6 bases). Trimming removed 4 bases at V and 6 bases at J, with 12 bases between. The length of the CDR3 is 14 residues. Germline V gene lookup returns CDR1 MNHEY and CDR2 SVGEGT. This chain's CDR3 is CASSSPGRPGELFF. The CDR3 nucleotides are TGTGCCAGCAGTTCTCCTGGGAGGCCCGGGGAGCTGTTTTTT.

The chain employs TRBV4-2 and TRBJ2-1; tentatively, D is TRBD1 (5 bases). In germline, CDR1 is LGHNA, CDR2 YNFKEQ. The length of the CDR3 is 15 residues. With 1 base removed from V and 5 bases from J, the gap between germline ends came to 12 bases. The CDR3 here is CASSQGSQGNNEQFF. Here the CDR3 DNA reads TGTGCCAGCAGCCAAGGGTCCCAGGGAAACAATGAGCAGTTCTTC.

This clonotype has at least ten counts. V gene TRBV7-2 combines with J gene TRBJ2-3, with D perhaps matching TRBD1 or TRBD2 (5 bases each). The CDR3 consists of 16 residues. Trimming took 5 bases from V and 0 from J, leaving 15 bases between them. Germline V lookup: CDR1 SGHTA, CDR2 FQGNSA. CDR3 amino acids: CASSHLMGVSTDTQYF. The CDR3 region has the DNA TGTGCCAGCAGCCATTTGATGGGGGTGAGCACAGATACGCAGTATTTT.

This clonotype came up many times. V and J are TRBV20-1 and TRBJ2-1; 7 nucleotides line up with TRBD2. The ends lost 3 bases at V and 6 bases at J; junction bases unmatched: 14. The CDR3 extends over 16 amino acids. Germline values: CDR1 DFQATT, CDR2 SNEGSKA (reference sequence). CDR3 loop: CSARELAFPGGNEQFF. The CDR3 DNA reads as TGCAGTGCTAGGGAACTAGCGTTCCCCGGGGGCAATGAGCAGTTCTTC.

Only one count was recorded for this clonotype. This may be a read error: a much more frequent sequence differs by one nucleotide. CDR3 sequence (DNA): TGCGCCAGCAGCTTGGACCGAACCGGGACTAGCGGAACCTACGAGCAGTACTTC. Residues: CASSLDRTGTSGTYEQYF. The chain employs TRBV5-1 and TRBJ2-7; 11 bases line up with TRBD2. This CDR3 is 18 amino acids long. Trimming took 0 bases from V and 2 from J; bases not matched to a gene: 10. Germline CDR1 reads SGHRS; CDR2 reads YFSETQ. Full variable domain (outside the CDR3, taken from reference TRBV5-1 and TRBJ2-7): KAGVTQTPRYLIKTRGQQVTLSCSPISGHRSVSWYQQTPGQGLQFLFEYFSETQRNKGNFPGRFSGRQFSNSRSEMNVSTLELGDSALYLCASSLDRTGTSGTYEQYFGPGTRLTVT.

This clonotype was seen only a few times. V and J are TRBV10-3 and TRBJ1-2; 7 nucleotides line up with TRBD1. The CDR3 has 13 residues. Germline V gene sequence: CDR1 ENHRY, CDR2 SYGVKD. J was trimmed by 8 bases and V by 4 bases; bases with no gene match: 7. CDR3: CAISGLRGHGYTF. CDR3 coding DNA: TGTGCCATCAGTGGTTTGAGGGGGCACGGCTACACCTTC.

This clonotype appeared a few times. The V call is TRBV27, the J call TRBJ2-5; D is perhaps TRBD2 (6 bases). This CDR3 is 14 amino acids long. The V gene's germline CDR1 is MNHEY and CDR2 SMNVEV (reference sequence). V lost 1 base to trimming and J lost 5 bases, with 11 bases between them. The CDR3 coding sequence is TGTGCCAGCAGTTTATTCAGCGGGCGGGAGACCCAGTACTTC. It is translated as CASSLFSGRETQYF.

This clonotype has more than one count but fewer than ten. The chain recombines TRBV12-3 or TRBV12-4 with TRBJ1-1, with 9 bases fitting TRBD1. The CDR3 extends over 14 amino acids. The V segment lost 7 bases and the J segment 1 base; nucleotides outside the gene matches: 4. For the CDR3, the DNA is TGTGCCAGCAACCCGACAGGGGGGAACACTGAAGCTTTCTTT. It codes for CASNPTGGNTEAFF.

In this sample, this clonotype turned up a few times. The chain links TRBV2 to TRBJ2-1; D gene ambiguous. CDR3 size: 11 residues. Between the trimmed V and J ends, which lost 7 bases and 5 bases, there was a span of 6 bases. Germline V gene lookup returns CDR1 SNHLY and CDR2 FYNNEI. The CDR3 is CASKQDNEQFF. The CDR3 coding sequence is TGTGCCAGCAAACAAGACAATGAGCAGTTCTTC.

This clonotype showed up many times. The chain employs TRBV5-1 and TRBJ2-1; D unresolved. Germline CDR1 reads SGHRS; CDR2 reads YFSETQ. V gave up 5 bases and J gave up 8 bases, with 8 bases separating them. The CDR3 runs to 11 residues. The CDR3 coding sequence is TGCGCCAGCAGTCTTAACTATGAGCAGTTCTTC. It encodes CASSLNYEQFF.

This clonotype has just a few counts. Written as DNA, the CDR3 is TGTGCCAGCAGCGGTTCGACAGGGATAAACTATGGCTACACCTTC. It is translated as CASSGSTGINYGYTF. The chain links TRBV9 to TRBJ1-2; 7 bases map to TRBD1. This CDR3 region has 15 residues. CDR1 is SGDLS and CDR2 is YYNGEE in the germline V gene. Trimming took 3 bases from V and 2 from J; bases not matched to a gene: 7.

This sequence joins TRBV20-1 and TRBJ2-3; D could derive from TRBD1 or TRBD2 (6 bases each). Germline lookup yields CDR1 DFQATT and CDR2 SNEGSKA (reference sequence). Trimming removed 3 bases from V and 0 bases from J, with 13 bases in between. The length of the CDR3 is 15 residues. CDR3 bases: TGCAGTGCTAGGGGGGGACAACCTAGCACAGATACGCAGTATTTT. Translated, it gives CSARGGQPSTDTQYF.

This clonotype was detected many times. The rearrangement uses TRBV4-3 and TRBJ2-2, with D perhaps TRBD1 (5 bases). Germline V gene sequence: CDR1 LGHNA, CDR2 YSLEER. The CDR3 runs 16 residues. V gave up 0 bases and J gave up 1 base, with 9 bases separating them. The CDR3: CASSQDPGRNTGELFF. The CDR3 DNA sequence: TGCGCCAGCAGCCAAGACCCAGGGCGGAACACCGGGGAGCTGTTTTTT.

This rearrangement joins TRBV7-9 to TRBJ2-3; D not certain. The germline V and J ends were trimmed by 1 base and 1 base, with 9 bases remaining between them. The CDR3 extends over 15 amino acids. Germline V gene data show CDR1 as SEHNR and CDR2 as FQNEAQ (reference sequence). CDR3 nucleotide sequence: TGTGCCAGCAGCTTAGAAGGTTGGGGCACAGATACGCAGTATTTT. It yields the protein CASSLEGWGTDTQYF.

This clonotype was found a few times. The chain joins TRBV11-2 to TRBJ2-7; 7 bases line up with TRBD2. V lost 2 bases and J lost 3; bases outside the gene matches: 19. The CDR3 spans 19 residues. The germline CDR1 and CDR2 sequences are SGHAT and FQNNGV. The CDR3 bases are TGTGCCAGCAGCTTAAGAGTGGTGTCTAGCGGAGATAGGGGCTACGAGCAGTACTTC. Translating gives CASSLRVVSSGDRGYEQYF.

This clonotype was counted many times. J is TRBJ2-7 and V is TRBV5-1; 7 bases are shared with TRBD1. This CDR3 has 15 residues. V lost 0 bases, J lost 1 base, and 4 bases stayed unmatched. CDR1 is SGHRS and CDR2 is YFSETQ in the germline V gene. This CDR3 is CASSLGQGVSYEQYF. The DNA of the CDR3 is TGCGCCAGCAGCTTGGGGCAGGGGGTTTCCTACGAGCAGTACTTC.

This chain uses TRBV12-3 or TRBV12-4 with TRBJ2-7, with D perhaps assigned TRBD1 or TRBD2 (5 bases each). V lost 6 bases and J lost 2, with 14 bases in between. The CDR3 contains 14 residues. The DNA for the CDR3 is TGTGCCAGCAGCCCTACCGGGACCCCCTACGAGCAGTACTTC. This translates into CASSPTGTPYEQYF.

The chain links TRBV29-1 to TRBJ2-2; 11 nucleotides align to TRBD2. The CDR3 covers 16 residues. The V gene's germline CDR1 is SQVTM and CDR2 ANQGSEA. V lost 2 bases and J lost 6; bases outside the gene matches: 8. As DNA, the CDR3 is TGCAGCGTTGAATCGCTAGCGGGAGGCCGAGCCGGGGAGCTGTTTTTT. This sequence encodes CSVESLAGGRAGELFF.

The chain uses TRBV12-3 or TRBV12-4 and TRBJ2-7; the D gene could be TRBD1 or TRBD2 (5 bases each). The CDR3 length is 13 residues. V dropped 1 base and J dropped 9 bases, with 13 bases sitting between them. CDR3 sequence (DNA): TGTGCCAGCAGTTTAGTCTCGGGACGGGGGCAGTACTTC. Amino acid sequence: CASSLVSGRGQYF.